These T cell receptor beta chains were read from a single sample in a study of T cell responses to AZD1222 COVID-19 vaccine. Generated by immunoSEQ multiplex PCR, the TCRdb table keeps only in-frame clones and is missing some. The data show more than 110,000 clones, with approximately 85% seen just once and about 8% held by the top ten. Sample: peripheral blood, taken on day 0 of AZD1222 vaccination. These receptors came from an adult in good health. Each CDR3 is given with its conserved first and last residue. The order of the fields is V gene, clone size, CDR3 length, D gene, J gene, CDR3 DNA, CDR3 protein. A D gene is named only where the DNA matches it firmly. Expanded clones get a size class; other rows say once, few or many, or leave the size out.

>TRBV7-8|.|18|TRBD1|TRBJ2-2
TGTGCCAGCAGCTTCTTTCTGCTGGGGCAGGGGGCCACCGGGGAGCTGTTTTTT
CASSFFLLGQGATGELFF
>TRBV7-2|.|13|TRBD2|TRBJ2-5
TGTGCCAGCAGCGAGGGACTACAAGAGACCCAGTACTTC
CASSEGLQETQYF
>TRBV19|few|16|TRBD2|TRBJ2-7
TGTGCCAGTAGTTTGGGACTAGCGGGATCCCCCGGCGAGCAGTACTTC
CASSLGLAGSPGEQYF
>TRBV19|.|16|TRBD2|TRBJ2-1
TGTGCCAGTAGTATCCAACTAGCGGGGGGGTACAATGAGCAGTTCTTC
CASSIQLAGGYNEQFF
>TRBV5-1|.|14|.|TRBJ2-5
TGCGCCAGCAGCTTGAATGCAGGGGAAGAGACCCAGTACTTC
CASSLNAGEETQYF
>TRBV4-2|.|16|.|TRBJ2-3
TGTGCCAGCAGCCAAGGGGGCGGGACTAGCACAGATACGCAGTATTTT
CASSQGGGTSTDTQYF
>TRBV28|.|14|.|TRBJ1-4
TGTGCCACCTCCGGGGGGACAACTAATGAAAAACTGTTTTTT
CATSGGTTNEKLFF
>TRBV24-1|.|15|.|TRBJ2-5
TGTGCCACCAGTGCTTCGGTGGATTCGGAGGGGACCCAGTACTTC
CATSASVDSEGTQYF
>TRBV6-5|.|13|.|TRBJ2-1
TGTGCCAGCAAAACGGGACCTTTCAATGAGCAGTTCTTC
CASKTGPFNEQFF
>TRBV6-1|.|14|TRBD1|TRBJ1-2
TGTGCCAGCAGTGAACCGGGACAGACATATGGCTACACCTTC
CASSEPGQTYGYTF